Following are 17 T cell receptor beta chains from one sample sequenced in a study of T-cell memory formation after mild COVID-19. TCRdb itself ran the 5' RACE reads through MiXCR, one entry per CDR3 protein. This table holds some 300,000 distinct CDR3 sequences, 20% to 25% found once. Sequencing input: PBMCs or a T cell subset sorted from them (not recorded which). All receptors derive from a man between 18 and 35 years old who had mild COVID-19 (a few samples of this study predate the infection). Cell type and time point are not known.

The chain links TRBV5-1 to TRBJ2-7; D might be TRBD1 or TRBD2, each matching 6 bases. This CDR3 comprises 17 residues. From germline, CDR1 is SGHRS and CDR2 YFSETQ. Trimming pared 4 bases from V and 4 bases from J, leaving 24 bases between. CDR3 in DNA: TGCGCCAGCAGCAGGGGGTACTGGACGGAGGGGTTGTACGAGCAGTACTTC. Translation gives CASSRGYWTEGLYEQYF.

This clonotype was seen a handful of times. The rearrangement links TRBV10-3 to TRBJ2-7; TRBD1 is a possible D gene (7 bases). Trimming removed 9 bases at V and 1 base at J, with 16 bases between. CDR1 is ENHRY and CDR2 is SYGVKD in the germline V gene. This CDR3 has 14 amino acids. CDR3 DNA sequence: TGTGCCATAAAGGCGGGGACAGTATCCTACGAGCAGTACTTC. Amino acids: CAIKAGTVSYEQYF.

This clonotype was seen a handful of times. V is TRBV27 and J is TRBJ1-1; D is undetermined. The CDR3 is 13 residues long. Trimming removed 3 bases from V and 3 bases from J, with 8 bases in between. CDR1 MNHEY and CDR2 SMNVEV come from the germline V gene (reference sequence). Written as DNA, the CDR3 is TGTGCCAGCAGTTTGGCCTTTTACACTGAAGCTTTCTTT. Residues: CASSLAFYTEAFF.

The V gene is TRBV28, the J gene TRBJ2-7; 9 bases agree with TRBD1. CDR1 and CDR2 (germline): MDHEN, SYDVKM. Losses at the gene ends were 5 bases for V and 4 bases for J; bases not matched to a gene: 9. The CDR3 has 15 amino acids. This CDR3 is CASSGLGTGFYEQYV. DNA of the CDR3: TGTGCCAGCAGTGGGTTGGGGACAGGGTTTTACGAGCAGTACGTC.

The V and J genes are TRBV29-1 and TRBJ2-5; no clear D. Germline assignment: CDR1 SQVTM and CDR2 ANQGSEA. The CDR3 totals 13 residues. Trimming stripped 4 bases from V and 0 bases from J, with 9 bases between. CDR3 protein: CSVVPVDQETQYF. For the CDR3, the DNA is TGCAGCGTTGTCCCGGTGGACCAAGAGACCCAGTACTTC.

This chain connects TRBV13 to TRBJ2-1; D perhaps matches TRBD2 (5 bases). Germline V lookup: CDR1 PRHDT, CDR2 FYEKMQ (reference sequence). The CDR3 is 14 amino acids. The V end was cut by 5 bases, the J end by 2 bases, with 10 bases between. CDR3 bases: TGTGCCAGCAGCGCGCCGGGGACCTACAATGAGCAGTTCTTC. Amino acid sequence: CASSAPGTYNEQFF. Looking up the rest from reference TRBV13 and TRBJ2-1 gives the full variable domain: AAGVIQSPRHLIKEKRETATLKCYPIPRHDTVYWYQQGPGQDPQFLISFYEKMQSDKGSIPDRFSAQQFSDYHSELNMSSLELGDSALYFCASSAPGTYNEQFFGPGTRLTVL.

The chain combines TRBV7-3 with TRBJ2-5; D gene uncertain. V lost 4 bases and J 2 bases, leaving 8 bases between the germline ends. The germline gives CDR1 SGHTA, CDR2 FQGTGA. The CDR3 length is 13 residues. The CDR3 DNA follows: TGTGCCAGCAGCTCATCCATGCAAGAGACCCAGTACTTC. This translates into CASSSSMQETQYF.

This clonotype was picked up a small number of times. The genes are TRBV7-2 and TRBJ2-1; no clear D gene. Trimming removed 3 bases from V and 0 bases from J, with 9 bases in between. The CDR3 runs 15 residues. Germline V gene lookup returns CDR1 SGHTA and CDR2 FQGNSA. CDR3 coding DNA: TGTGCCAGCAGCTTCCGCCGCCTCTCCTACAATGAGCAGTTCTTC. This codes for CASSFRRLSYNEQFF.

This clonotype came up a few times. The J gene is TRBJ1-5, the V gene TRBV2, with D unclear. Trimming removed 1 base at V and 4 bases at J, with 5 bases between. The CDR3 totals 13 residues. CDR1 SNHLY and CDR2 FYNNEI come from the germline V gene. The CDR3 coding sequence is TGTGCCAGCAGTGAAGAGGGTAATCAGCCCCAGCATTTT. It encodes CASSEEGNQPQHF.

A few counts support this clonotype. The genes are TRBV20-1 and TRBJ1-4, with D tentatively TRBD1 (5 bases). Germline CDR1 reads DFQATT; CDR2 reads SNEGSKA (reference sequence). There are 16 residues in the CDR3. V was clipped by 4 bases and J by 6 bases, with 21 bases between them. CDR3 protein: CSANRHSGDEDEKLFF. CDR3 nucleotides: TGCAGTGCTAATCGACATTCTGGGGACGAGGATGAAAAACTGTTTTTT.

The chain carries TRBV7-2 and TRBJ1-5, with a tentative D call TRBD1 (5 bases). The CDR3 consists of 14 residues. From germline, CDR1 is SGHTA and CDR2 FQGNSA. Trimming took off 0 bases at V and 4 bases at J, with 7 bases between the two ends. The CDR3: CASSLARGNQPQHF. CDR3 coding DNA: TGTGCCAGCAGCTTAGCGAGGGGTAATCAGCCCCAGCATTTT.

This clonotype occurred a few times. The V gene is TRBV7-6, the J gene TRBJ1-5; D gene unclear. Per germline, CDR1 SGHVS and CDR2 FNYEAQ. This CDR3 has 16 amino acids. V gave up 5 bases and J gave up 0 bases, with 14 bases separating them. The CDR3 DNA follows: TGTGCCAGCAGCCGACTCGGCTGGGATAGCAATCAGCCCCAGCATTTT. This translates into CASSRLGWDSNQPQHF.

This clonotype appeared a single time. The J gene is TRBJ2-3, the V gene TRBV25-1; 8 bases line up with TRBD2. CDR1 and CDR2 (germline): MGHDK, SYGVNS. The CDR3 totals 18 residues. Trimming took 1 base from V and 8 from J; bases not matched to a gene: 17. For the CDR3, the DNA is TGTGCCAGCAGTGAATGGGTAGCGGGGAGCGAGCCCCCTGGTACGCAGTATTTT. Amino acids: CASSEWVAGSEPPGTQYF.

This chain links TRBV27 with TRBJ2-5, with D tentatively TRBD2 (6 bases). This CDR3 is 14 amino acids long. Trimming cost V 3 bases and J 1 base, with 9 bases left between them. From germline, CDR1 is MNHEY and CDR2 SMNVEV (reference sequence). The CDR3 protein is CASSFGGSQETQYF. The CDR3 region has the DNA TGTGCCAGCAGTTTTGGGGGGTCCCAAGAGACCCAGTACTTC.

The gene calls are TRBV12-3 or TRBV12-4 and TRBJ2-3; 8 bases line up with TRBD2. CDR3 length equals 14 residues. V lost 6 bases, J lost 4 bases, and 6 bases stayed unmatched. The CDR3 is CASSPTSGSDTQYF. The CDR3 coding sequence is TGTGCCAGCAGCCCTACTAGCGGCTCAGATACGCAGTATTTT.

This clonotype turned up a few times. The V call is TRBV7-2, the J call TRBJ2-5; tentatively, D is TRBD1 or TRBD2 (5 bases each). In germline, CDR1 is SGHTA, CDR2 FQGNSA. Trimming cost V 1 base and J 1 base, with 7 bases left between them. There are 14 residues in the CDR3. CDR3 DNA sequence: TGTGCCAGCAGCTTAGGGGGGACCCAAGAGACCCAGTACTTC. It yields the protein CASSLGGTQETQYF.

This clonotype was observed a few times. This chain links TRBV2 with TRBJ2-5; D unclear. CDR1 is SNHLY, CDR2 FYNNEI, per germline. This CDR3 is 13 amino acids long. V was pared by 4 bases and J by 2 bases, with 8 bases between. DNA for the CDR3: TGTGCCAGCAGTGGAGCTCAACAAGAGACCCAGTACTTC. This codes for CASSGAQQETQYF.